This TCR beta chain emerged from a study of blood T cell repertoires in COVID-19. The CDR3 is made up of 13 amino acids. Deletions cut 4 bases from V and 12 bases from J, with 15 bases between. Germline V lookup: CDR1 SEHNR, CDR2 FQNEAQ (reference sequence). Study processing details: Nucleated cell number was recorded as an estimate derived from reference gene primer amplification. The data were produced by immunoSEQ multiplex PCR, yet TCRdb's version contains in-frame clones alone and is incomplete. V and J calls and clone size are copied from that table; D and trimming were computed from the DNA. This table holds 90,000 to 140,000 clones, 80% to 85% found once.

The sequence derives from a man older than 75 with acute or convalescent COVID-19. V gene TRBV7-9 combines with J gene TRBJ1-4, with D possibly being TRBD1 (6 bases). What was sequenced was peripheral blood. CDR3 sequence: CASSYLDSTELFF. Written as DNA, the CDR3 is TGTGCCAGCAGCTATTTGGACAGTACGGAACTGTTTTTT.